This T cell receptor beta chain was obtained from a study of cytomegalovirus exposure and HLA in healthy donors. CDR3 length: 16 amino acids. Trimming cost V 3 bases and J 4 bases; bases outside gene matches: 8. Germline V gives CDR1 SGDLS, CDR2 YYNGEE. It was with 60 Vbeta and 13 Jbeta primers that the PCR ran. Measured with immunoSEQ multiplex PCR; TCRdb has only the in-frame clones, and not every one. The data show 150,000 to 200,000 clones, roughly nine tenths seen once. The clonotype comes from a girl younger than two in good health and CMV-seronegative. The chain joins TRBV9 to TRBJ1-5, with 9 positions matching TRBD1. Sequencing was performed on PBMCs. The CDR3 sequence is CASSAGQGVGNQPQHF. Here the CDR3 DNA reads TGTGCCAGCAGCGCGGGACAGGGAGTGGGAAATCAGCCCCAGCATTTT.